These T cell receptor beta chains were read from a single sample in a study of control samples from healthy donors and cancer patients. TCRdb keeps only in-frame clones here, not all; method: immunoSEQ multiplex PCR. The data contain hundreds of thousands of clones, roughly 87% of them seen just once; the ten biggest clones take up less than 15%. The specimen was PBMCs. These receptors originate from a woman aged 55-69 years with lung cancer. The CDR3 runs from the conserved cysteine through the conserved F or W. The D gene is left open where the match is weak. Rows give clone size only sometimes, using once, few, many, or a class for an expanded clone.

j_gene	abundance	v_gene	d_gene	CDR3nt	CDR3aa
TRBJ1-3	-	TRBV10-1	-	TGCGCCAGCAGTGAGGGATTCTCTGGAAACACCATATATTTT	CASSEGFSGNTIYF
TRBJ1-5	few	TRBV4-1	TRBD1	TGCGCCAGCAGCCAAGTCGGTGGCCGGGACAGGGGTCAGCCCCAGCATTTT	CASSQVGGRDRGQPQHF
TRBJ1-1	-	TRBV5-1	-	TGCGCCAGCAGCTTGGCTGGATTCGGGAGCGAAGCTTTCTTT	CASSLAGFGSEAFF
TRBJ1-1	-	TRBV5-4	-	TGTGCCAGCAGCCAAGGGGGAGGGGCTTGGACTGAAGCTTTCTTT	CASSQGGGAWTEAFF
TRBJ1-5	-	TRBV6-1	-	TGTGCCAGCAGTGATGGGTATAGCAATCAGCCCCAGCATTTT	CASSDGYSNQPQHF
TRBJ1-1	-	TRBV6-6	-	TGTGCCAGCACCCTACAGGGCAGCACTGAAGCTTTCTTT	CASTLQGSTEAFF
TRBJ2-7	-	TRBV2	-	TGTGCCAGCAGTGCCCCCTTCCAGGAAGAGCAGTACTTC	CASSAPFQEEQYF
TRBJ2-1	-	TRBV30	-	TGTGCCTGGAGTGTACTCTACAATGAGCAGTTCTTC	CAWSVLYNEQFF
TRBJ2-7	-	TRBV29-1	-	TGCAGCGTTGTAACTTTCTACGAGCAGTACTTC	CSVVTFYEQYF
TRBJ1-1	-	TRBV7-2	-	TGTGCCAGCAGCTGGACACGATACACTGAAGCTTTCTTT	CASSWTRYTEAFF
TRBJ2-7	-	TRBV7-8	-	TGTGCCAGCAGCTTAGTAGCGTCCTACGAGCAGTACTTC	CASSLVASYEQYF
TRBJ2-1	-	TRBV5-6	TRBD2	TGTGCCAGCAGCTTGAGGGCGTTGACTAGCGGGGGCCGTAGTGAGCAGTTCTTC	CASSLRALTSGGRSEQFF
TRBJ1-3	-	TRBV11-2	-	TGTGCCAGCAGCTCGGGACCCTCTGGAAACACCATATATTTT	CASSSGPSGNTIYF
TRBJ2-3	-	TRBV30	-	TGTGCCTGGAGTGGTAATACAGATACGCAGTATTTT	CAWSGNTDTQYF
TRBJ2-7	-	TRBV3-1/TRBV3-2	-	TGTGCCAGCAGCCGGACCACCTACGAGCAGTACTTC	CASSRTTYEQYF
TRBJ1-2	-	TRBV27	TRBD1	TGTGCCAGCAGGACAGGGAATGAGCATGGCTACACCTTC	CASRTGNEHGYTF
TRBJ1-4	-	TRBV5-1	TRBD1	TGCGCCAGCAGCCCGGGACAGGGAGGTGAAAAACTGTTTTTT	CASSPGQGGEKLFF
TRBJ2-5	-	TRBV7-7	TRBD1	TGTGCTAGCAGCGCTCGGACAGGGAGAGAGACCCAGTACTTC	CASSARTGRETQYF
TRBJ2-1	-	TRBV15	-	TGTGCCACCAGCAGAGATTTATATGAGCAGTTCTTC	CATSRDLYEQFF
TRBJ1-1	-	TRBV18	TRBD1	TGTGCCAGCTCAGGGACAGTGCGGCTTTTCTTT	CASSGTVRLFF
TRBJ1-5	-	TRBV6-5	TRBD1	TGTGCCAGCAGAGGGACAGGGGGATACCATCAGCCCCAGCATTTT	CASRGTGGYHQPQHF
TRBJ1-4	-	TRBV5-1	TRBD1	TGCGCCAGCAGCGCCGGACAGGGGATGAATGAAAAACTGTTTTTT	CASSAGQGMNEKLFF
TRBJ2-5	-	TRBV5-1	TRBD2	TGCGCCAGCAGCTTGGCCTTAGCGGGGAACCAAGAGACCCAGTACTTC	CASSLALAGNQETQYF
TRBJ2-7	-	TRBV4-1	-	TGCGCCAGCAGCCAAGACCCCCCTAGGGCGGTCAACTCCTACGAGCAGTACTTC	CASSQDPPRAVNSYEQYF
TRBJ1-1	-	TRBV2	TRBD1	TGTGCCAGCGGTAAGGACAGGGGATACACTGAAGCTTTCTTT	CASGKDRGYTEAFF
TRBJ2-3	-	TRBV5-1	TRBD1	TGCGCCAGCAGTTCCGGACAGGGGTCCACAGATACGCAGTATTTT	CASSSGQGSTDTQYF
TRBJ1-5	-	TRBV7-9	-	TGTGCCAGCAGCTTAGCGTTTGGCCCCGGGGATCAGCCCCAGCATTTT	CASSLAFGPGDQPQHF
TRBJ2-7	once	TRBV9	-	TGTGCCAGCAGCGTAGCGGTGGGCTCCTACGAGCAGTACTTC	CASSVAVGSYEQYF
TRBJ2-5	-	TRBV11-3	TRBD1	TGTGCCAGCAGCAGGGGACAGGGGAACCAAGAGACCCAGTACTTC	CASSRGQGNQETQYF
TRBJ2-7	-	TRBV3-1/TRBV3-2	TRBD2	TGTGCCAGCACCCTAGGACTAGCGGGAGCCTACGAGCAGTACTTC	CASTLGLAGAYEQYF
TRBJ1-2	-	TRBV30	-	TGTGCCTGGAGTGTGCGCAGCGATGGCTACACCTTC	CAWSVRSDGYTF
TRBJ1-4	-	TRBV24-1	-	TGTGCCACCAGTGATCGGGACCTTACAACTAATGAAAAACTGTTTTTT	CATSDRDLTTNEKLFF
TRBJ2-5	-	TRBV7-9	-	TGTGCCAGCAGCTTAGAGGGAGGGGGCGGAGAGACCCAGTACTTC	CASSLEGGGGETQYF
TRBJ1-2	-	TRBV9	-	TGTGCCAGCAGCGTAGACGGGGGGCATAGCTATGGCTACACCTTC	CASSVDGGHSYGYTF
TRBJ2-2	few	TRBV5-1	-	TGCGCCAGCAGCGCGAGTTACCCGAACACCGGGGAGCTGTTTTTT	CASSASYPNTGELFF
TRBJ1-4	-	TRBV7-2	-	TGTGCCAGCAGCTTTTACTTCAGTGAAAAACTGTTTTTT	CASSFYFSEKLFF
TRBJ2-7	once	TRBV5-1	-	TGCGCCAGCAGCTTGGATGACTACCGGTCCTACGAGCAGTACTTC	CASSLDDYRSYEQYF
TRBJ1-1	-	TRBV19	TRBD1	TGTGCCAGTAGTAAAGGGACAGGGAGCACTGAAGCTTTCTTT	CASSKGTGSTEAFF
TRBJ1-5	-	TRBV10-2	-	TGCGCCAGCAGTGAGTCGACTCGGCCCGGCTGGAATCAGCCCCAGCATTTT	CASSESTRPGWNQPQHF
TRBJ1-1	-	TRBV5-1	TRBD1	TGCGCCAGCAGCTTTACGGGACAGACTGAAGCTTTCTTT	CASSFTGQTEAFF
TRBJ2-7	-	TRBV5-5	-	TGTGCCAGCTCTCGGGAAACCTACGAGCAGTACTTC	CASSRETYEQYF
TRBJ1-1	-	TRBV5-1	-	TGCGCCAGCAGCTTGGTCCTCAGGGGCCCCATGAACACTGAAGCTTTCTTT	CASSLVLRGPMNTEAFF
TRBJ2-3	-	TRBV12-1	-	TGTGCCAGCAGTCTTCCTTTGCGCGGGAGGCGAAAAGATACGCAGTATTTT	CASSLPLRGRRKDTQYF
TRBJ1-1	-	TRBV5-4	-	TGTGCCAGCACCCAATCACAGGGCACTGAAGCTTTCTTT	CASTQSQGTEAFF
TRBJ2-7	-	TRBV11-2	-	TGTGCCAGCAGCTCACAGGCAGCTTACGAGCAGTACTTC	CASSSQAAYEQYF
TRBJ1-5	-	TRBV27	-	TGTGCCAGCACCCCGGGCGGGGGACAGCCCCAGCATTTT	CASTPGGGQPQHF
TRBJ1-4	-	TRBV9	-	TGTGCCAGCAGCGTAGGGCTCGGGGGGGATGAAAAACTGTTTTTT	CASSVGLGGDEKLFF
TRBJ1-2	-	TRBV28	-	TGTGCCACCCAGTCTCAGCGCGGACATGGCTACACCTTC	CATQSQRGHGYTF
TRBJ1-3	-	TRBV3-1/TRBV3-2	-	TGTGCCAGCAGCCCCTCCCACTCTGGAAACACCATATATTTT	CASSPSHSGNTIYF
TRBJ1-4	-	TRBV7-9	-	TGTGCCAGCCAGACAGTTACTAATGAAAAACTGTTTTTT	CASQTVTNEKLFF
TRBJ2-3	once	TRBV5-1	TRBD2	TGCGCCAGCAGCTGGACCTTAGCGGGAGTCGGGACAGATACGCAGTATTTT	CASSWTLAGVGTDTQYF
TRBJ1-4	once	TRBV18	-	TGTGCCAGCTCATCGGCAGCCTTCCCAACTAATGAAAAACTGTTTTTT	CASSSAAFPTNEKLFF
TRBJ2-7	once	TRBV9	-	TGTGCCAGCAGCGCGACAGATGAAGGCGAGCAGTACTTC	CASSATDEGEQYF
TRBJ2-2	-	TRBV7-3	-	TGTGCCAGCAGCCCGGATATCGCCGGGGAGCTGTTTTTT	CASSPDIAGELFF
TRBJ2-2	-	TRBV7-2	-	TGTGCCAGCAGCTCTTGGGACCTACTGGGGGAGCTGTTTTTT	CASSSWDLLGELFF
TRBJ1-5	few	TRBV18	-	TGTGCCAGCTCACCACTCGCTGCACAGATCAATCAGCCCCAGCATTTT	CASSPLAAQINQPQHF
TRBJ2-1	-	TRBV7-8	TRBD2	TGTGCCAGCAGCCTTAGGGAGGGTACCGAGCAGTTCTTC	CASSLREGTEQFF
TRBJ2-1	-	TRBV29-1	-	TGCAGCGTTGAAAGGTCACGGGCGTACAATGAGCAGTTCTTC	CSVERSRAYNEQFF